This is a list of T cell receptor beta chains from one sample in a study of beta chain features in type 1 diabetes. Measured with immunoSEQ multiplex PCR; TCRdb has only the in-frame clones, and not every one. This table holds 300,000 to 400,000 clones, around 8.5% found once. Sequencing input: central memory CD4+ T cells from blood. The origin of the receptors is a man younger than 40 with type 1 diabetes. The conserved cysteine and the conserved F or W are not part of the CDR3 here. Each record gives: D gene, J gene, V gene, CDR3 protein. The D gene is left open where the match is weak.

D: .; J: TRBJ1-5; V: TRBV29-1; CDR3: SVVGDSNQPQH
D: .; J: TRBJ2-6; V: TRBV5-1; CDR3: ASSLASTHKQVLT
D: .; J: TRBJ1-3; V: TRBV18; CDR3: ASSQEQGSGNTIY
D: .; J: TRBJ1-5; V: TRBV5-1; CDR3: ASSLSDGQPQH
D: TRBD1; J: TRBJ2-1; V: TRBV6-6; CDR3: ASSSWDSEQF
D: TRBD1; J: TRBJ2-5; V: TRBV10-3; CDR3: AISAGTGGGGETQY
D: TRBD1; J: TRBJ2-2; V: TRBV7-9; CDR3: ASSWTGLNTGELF
D: TRBD1; J: TRBJ1-5; V: TRBV18; CDR3: ASSPGTGSNQPQH
D: .; J: TRBJ2-5; V: TRBV6-5; CDR3: ASSYGLGEQETQY
D: TRBD2; J: TRBJ2-1; V: TRBV4-3; CDR3: ASSQGAGVAYNEQF
D: .; J: TRBJ2-4; V: TRBV2; CDR3: ASSLEVLAKNIQY
D: .; J: TRBJ2-1; V: TRBV11-3; CDR3: ASSLDGQGYDEQF
D: .; J: TRBJ1-2; V: TRBV30; CDR3: AWSTTNYGYT
D: .; J: TRBJ2-3; V: TRBV11-2; CDR3: ASSLGRKDTQY
D: .; J: TRBJ2-7; V: TRBV25-1; CDR3: ASSNRAGGYEQY
D: .; J: TRBJ2-7; V: TRBV18; CDR3: ASSGGLTYEQY